The rows below give T cell receptor beta chains drawn from one sample of a study of tumor and adjacent non-tumor tissue in lung cancer. TCRdb used MiXCR to reprocess the multiplex PCR reads, holding one entry per CDR3 protein. The table lists more than 75,000 distinct CDR3 sequences, 65% to 90% of them singletons. Sequencing was carried out using lung tumor tissue. The receptors were sampled from a woman aged 45-60 years with non-small cell lung cancer. CDR3s include the opening cysteine and the closing phenylalanine or tryptophan. D genes are given only for firm matches. Clone size is given for some rows only: seen once, a few or many times, or a class if the clone is expanded.

v_call,j_call,d_call,clone_size,cdr3_nt,cdr3_aa
TRBV20-1,TRBJ1-2,-,-,TGCAGTGCTCACGAAATTGACGGGGGACATGGCTACACCTTC,CSAHEIDGGHGYTF
TRBV7-8,TRBJ2-7,-,-,TGTGCCATCAGCTTAGGGTTCTACGAGCAATACTTC,CAISLGFYEQYF
TRBV11-2,TRBJ2-7,-,-,TGTGCCAACAGCTTATCTCCGAGTCCCTCCTACGAGCAATATTTC,CANSLSPSPSYEQYF
TRBV20-1,TRBJ2-1,TRBD2,-,TGCAGTACTAGACCGAGACTAGCATTAGGGGATGAGCAGTTCTTC,CSTRPRLALGDEQFF
TRBV29-1,TRBJ2-1,TRBD2,few,TGCAGTGTTGCCATCCCGGGACTAGCGGGTGGCGGTGAGCAGTTCTTC,CSVAIPGLAGGGEQFF
TRBV4-1,TRBJ1-5,-,-,TGCGCCAGCAGCCAAGTATGGGACATTATCTTCCAGGCCCAGCATTTT,CASSQVWDIIFQAQHF
TRBV6-2/TRBV6-3,TRBJ2-1,-,-,TGTGCCAACAATTCGCGAATAGCGGACAACAATGAGCAGTTCTTC,CANNSRIADNNEQFF
TRBV28,TRBJ1-6,-,few,TGTGCCAACAGTTCACTCAGGGTCCGGGGTTCACCCCTCCACTTT,CANSSLRVRGSPLHF
TRBV20-1,TRBJ2-5,TRBD2,-,TGCAGTGCTAGGGATCTAGCGGGAGGGCCTGGGAAGACCCAGCACTTC,CSARDLAGGPGKTQHF
TRBV29-1,TRBJ2-3,TRBD2,-,TGCAGCGCCGGACTAGTTACAGAAACGCAGTATTTT,CSAGLVTETQYF
TRBV28,TRBJ2-7,TRBD2,once,TGTGCCTGCGGTCTAGCGGGAAGGAACGAGCACTACTTC,CACGLAGRNEHYF
TRBV4-1,TRBJ2-3,TRBD1,-,TGCGCCAGCAACCAAGATCCCCTTATACCCGGACAGGCTAGCACAGATACGCAGTATTTT,CASNQDPLIPGQASTDTQYF
TRBV6-2/TRBV6-3,TRBJ2-2,TRBD2,once,TGTACCAGCAGTTACACGGTAGCGGGAGATGGGGAGGTGCTTTTT,CTSSYTVAGDGEVLF
TRBV4-1,TRBJ2-5,-,-,TGCGCGAACAGCCAAGCCAATAGGAACGGCCAAGAAACCCAGTACTTC,CANSQANRNGQETQYF
TRBV11-2,TRBJ2-3,-,few,TGTGCCAGCAGCTCAACATTCCCAAGGGGGGCGCTGTATTTT,CASSSTFPRGALYF
TRBV20-1,TRBJ2-2,-,once,TGCAGTGCTAGAGAAGATGCTTTCGGACAGGCCTTCGGCGGGGACCTGTTGTTT,CSAREDAFGQAFGGDLLF
TRBV10-3,TRBJ2-3,-,-,TGTGCCATCAATGAGGGGACAACTAGCACAGATACGCCGTATTTT,CAINEGTTSTDTPYF
TRBV4-3,TRBJ2-3,-,-,TGCGCCAGCAACCAAATTTACGGGACCTATACAGATACGCACTATTTT,CASNQIYGTYTDTHYF
TRBV4-1,TRBJ2-1,-,-,TGCGCCAGCAGCCAAGGTCCCAGGGAATCCGACAATGAGCAGTTCTTC,CASSQGPRESDNEQFF
TRBV6-6,TRBJ1-5,-,-,TGTGCCAGCAGTTTCAGGACGGCGGGGAATCAGGCCCAGCATTTT,CASSFRTAGNQAQHF
TRBV29-1,TRBJ2-5,TRBD2,-,TGCAGCGTTGAAGATCTTATGTCGGGGGAGGGGAATCGGGAGGCCCAGTACTTC,CSVEDLMSGEGNREAQYF
TRBV12-3/TRBV12-4,TRBJ1-3,TRBD1,few,TGTGCCAGCAGTCTCTCGGGACAGGGAAGAAATACCATATATTTT,CASSLSGQGRNTIYF
TRBV29-1,TRBJ2-7,-,-,TGCAGCGTTGTCCTATCGTTGCTAGGAGGCTACGAGCAATACTTC,CSVVLSLLGGYEQYF
TRBV11-2,TRBJ1-2,TRBD1,few,TGTGCCAGCAGCCAAAAAGGGGGCATCGATGGCTACACCTTC,CASSQKGGIDGYTF
TRBV29-1,TRBJ2-1,TRBD2,-,TGCAGCGCCCCGACTAGCTGCGTCTCATACAATGAGCAGTTCTTC,CSAPTSCVSYNEQFF
TRBV20-1,TRBJ2-1,-,-,TGCAGTGTTAGAGATAGTAGTCATCCCGGGTACAATGAGCAGTTCTTC,CSVRDSSHPGYNEQFF
TRBV5-4,TRBJ2-5,TRBD1,-,TGTGCCAGCAGCTTGAGTAGCAGGGGGTACCAAGAAACCCAGTACTTC,CASSLSSRGYQETQYF
TRBV6-1,TRBJ2-5,TRBD2,medium-sized,TGTGCCAGCAGTGAAGCCGGCGGGGGGGTGCAAGAGACCCAGTACTTC,CASSEAGGGVQETQYF